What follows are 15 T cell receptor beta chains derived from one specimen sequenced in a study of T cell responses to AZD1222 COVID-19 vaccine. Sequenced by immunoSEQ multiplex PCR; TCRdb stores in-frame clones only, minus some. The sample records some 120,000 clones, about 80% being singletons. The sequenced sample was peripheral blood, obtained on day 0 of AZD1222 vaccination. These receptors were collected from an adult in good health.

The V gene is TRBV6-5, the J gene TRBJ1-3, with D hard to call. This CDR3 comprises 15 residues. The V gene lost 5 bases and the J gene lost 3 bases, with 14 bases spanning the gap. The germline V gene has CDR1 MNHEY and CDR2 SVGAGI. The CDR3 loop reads CASSRTGSRGNTIYF. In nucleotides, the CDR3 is TGTGCCAGCAGTCGCACGGGGTCTCGTGGAAACACCATATATTTT.

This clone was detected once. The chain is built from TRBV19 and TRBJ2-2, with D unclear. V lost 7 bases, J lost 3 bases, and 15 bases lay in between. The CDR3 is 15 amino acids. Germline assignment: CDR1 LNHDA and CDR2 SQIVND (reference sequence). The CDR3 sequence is CASIYEIGDTGELFF. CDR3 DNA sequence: TGTGCCAGTATCTACGAAATCGGAGACACCGGGGAGCTGTTTTTT.

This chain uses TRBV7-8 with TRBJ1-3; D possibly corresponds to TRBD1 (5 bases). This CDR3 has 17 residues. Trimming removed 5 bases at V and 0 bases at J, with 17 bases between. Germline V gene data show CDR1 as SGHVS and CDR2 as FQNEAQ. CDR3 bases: TGTGCCAGCAGCATCCGTGGTAGACAGAGCTCTGGAAACACCATATATTTT. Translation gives CASSIRGRQSSGNTIYF.

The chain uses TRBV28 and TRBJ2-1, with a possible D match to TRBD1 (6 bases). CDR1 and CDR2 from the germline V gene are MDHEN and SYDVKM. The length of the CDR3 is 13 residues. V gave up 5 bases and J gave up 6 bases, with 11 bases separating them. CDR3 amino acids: CASSPRGGNEQFF. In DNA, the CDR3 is TGTGCCAGCAGTCCCAGAGGGGGCAATGAGCAGTTCTTC.

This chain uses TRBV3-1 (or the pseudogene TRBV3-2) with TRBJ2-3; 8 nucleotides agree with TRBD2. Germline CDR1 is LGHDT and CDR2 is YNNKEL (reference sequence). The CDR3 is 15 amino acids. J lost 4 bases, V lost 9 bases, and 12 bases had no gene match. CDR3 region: CASHARGGLSDTQYF. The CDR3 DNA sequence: TGTGCCAGTCACGCCCGCGGGGGGCTATCAGATACGCAGTATTTT.

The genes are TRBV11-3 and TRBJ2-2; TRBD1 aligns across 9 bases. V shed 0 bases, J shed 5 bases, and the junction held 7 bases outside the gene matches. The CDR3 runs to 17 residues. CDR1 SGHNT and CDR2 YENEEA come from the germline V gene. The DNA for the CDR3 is TGTGCCAGCAGCTTAGATCGGGGACAGGGAGGAACCGGGGAGCTGTTTTTT. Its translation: CASSLDRGQGGTGELFF.

The CDR3 sequence is CSAGGLSGLSTDTQYF. The CDR3 DNA is TGCAGTGCTGGTGGCCTTAGCGGGCTAAGCACAGATACGCAGTATTTT. The rearrangement uses TRBV20-1 and TRBJ2-3; 7 bases map to TRBD2. CDR1 is DFQATT, CDR2 SNEGSKA, per germline (reference sequence). The CDR3 contains 16 residues. Germline trimming cut 5 bases from V and 0 bases from J; bases unmatched to any gene: 11.

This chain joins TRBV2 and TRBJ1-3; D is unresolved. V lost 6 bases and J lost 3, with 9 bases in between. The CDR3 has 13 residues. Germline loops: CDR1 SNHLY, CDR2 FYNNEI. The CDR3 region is CASSLPDGNTIYF. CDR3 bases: TGTGCCAGCAGCCTGCCTGATGGAAACACCATATATTTT. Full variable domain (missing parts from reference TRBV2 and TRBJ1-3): EPEVTQTPSHQVTQMGQEVILRCVPISNHLYFYWYRQILGQKVEFLVSFYNNEISEKSEIFDDQFSVERPDGSNFTLKIRSTKLEDSAMYFCASSLPDGNTIYFGEGSWLTVV.

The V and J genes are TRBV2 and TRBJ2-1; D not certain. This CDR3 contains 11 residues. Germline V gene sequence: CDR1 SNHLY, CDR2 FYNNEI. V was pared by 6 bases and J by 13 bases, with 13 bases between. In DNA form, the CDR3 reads TGTGCCAGCAGGGAAAGGGATCGCCAGTTCTTC. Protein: CASRERDRQFF.

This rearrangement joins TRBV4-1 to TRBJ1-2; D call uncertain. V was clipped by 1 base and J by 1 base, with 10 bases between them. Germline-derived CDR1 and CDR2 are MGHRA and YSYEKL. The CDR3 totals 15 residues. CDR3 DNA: TGCGCCAGCAGCCAAGGACGCCGAGTTAACTATGGCTACACCTTC. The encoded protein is CASSQGRRVNYGYTF.

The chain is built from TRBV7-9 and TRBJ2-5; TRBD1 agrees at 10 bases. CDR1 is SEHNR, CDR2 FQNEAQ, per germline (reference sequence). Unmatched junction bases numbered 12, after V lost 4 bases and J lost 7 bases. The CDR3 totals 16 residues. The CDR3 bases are TGTGCCAGCAGCTCTACCGGGACAGGGGTCATAGGGACCCAGTACTTC. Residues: CASSSTGTGVIGTQYF.

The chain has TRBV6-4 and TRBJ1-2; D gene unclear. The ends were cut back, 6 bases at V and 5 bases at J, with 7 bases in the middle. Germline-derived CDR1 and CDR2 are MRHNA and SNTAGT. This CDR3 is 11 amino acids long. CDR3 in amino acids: CASRGSYGYTF. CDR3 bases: TGTGCCAGCAGGGGGTCATATGGCTACACCTTC.

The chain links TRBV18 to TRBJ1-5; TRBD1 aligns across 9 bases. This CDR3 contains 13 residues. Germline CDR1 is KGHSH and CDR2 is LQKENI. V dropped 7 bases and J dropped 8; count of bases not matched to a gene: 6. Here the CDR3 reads CASLTGGREPQHF. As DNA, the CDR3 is TGTGCCAGCTTAACAGGGGGCCGCGAGCCCCAGCATTTT.

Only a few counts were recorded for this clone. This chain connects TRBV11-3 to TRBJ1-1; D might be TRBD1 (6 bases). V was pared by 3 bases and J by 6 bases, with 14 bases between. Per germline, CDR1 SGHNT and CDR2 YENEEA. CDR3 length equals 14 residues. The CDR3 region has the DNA TGTGCCAGCAGCTTCGGGACAAATGGGGCTGAAGCTTTCTTT. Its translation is CASSFGTNGAEAFF.

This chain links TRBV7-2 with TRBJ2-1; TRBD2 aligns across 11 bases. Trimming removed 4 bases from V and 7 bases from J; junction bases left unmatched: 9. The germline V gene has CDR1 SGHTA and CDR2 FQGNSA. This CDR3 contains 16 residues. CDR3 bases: TGTGCCAGCAGCTCAATAGCGGGAGGGCCGGGGAATGAGCAGTTCTTC. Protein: CASSSIAGGPGNEQFF.